The 18 T cell receptor beta chains presented below share a single source sample, sequenced in a study of T cell responses to AZD1222 COVID-19 vaccine. Only in-frame clones appear in the TCRdb table, and some are missing; sequencing was by immunoSEQ multiplex PCR. The repertoire has fewer than 80,000 clones, 79% of them found once; the top ten carry around 25%. Sequencing used peripheral blood, obtained on day 0 of MenACWY control vaccination. The receptors derive from an adult in good health.

The rearrangement uses TRBV7-8 and TRBJ1-3, with TRBD1 matching 8 bases. The CDR3 totals 22 residues. The V gene's germline CDR1 is SGHVS and CDR2 FQNEAQ. Trimming cost V 6 bases and J 3 bases; bases outside gene matches: 28. The CDR3 sequence is CASSNFLPGAGGLNRLGNTIYF. The CDR3, as DNA: TGTGCCAGCAGTAATTTCTTGCCGGGGGCAGGGGGCTTAAACCGACTTGGAAACACCATATATTTT.

This clone was detected only a few times. The chain links TRBV5-1 to TRBJ1-1; a weak D match, TRBD1 (5 bases). Germline CDR1 SGHRS, CDR2 YFSETQ. Trimming left V 4 bases short and J 1 base short, with 11 bases between. The CDR3 spans 14 residues. CDR3 region: CASSAQAANTEAFF. The CDR3 nucleotides read TGCGCCAGCAGCGCACAGGCGGCGAACACTGAAGCTTTCTTT.

The chain carries TRBV10-3 and TRBJ2-3; 11 bases fit TRBD2. Germline V gene data show CDR1 as ENHRY and CDR2 as SYGVKD. The CDR3 runs to 19 residues. Trimming cost V 4 bases and J 3 bases; bases outside gene matches: 15. CDR3 sequence (DNA): TGTGCCATCAGTGGGGCTAGCGGGGGGATATCCGCAGGGACAGATACGCAGTATTTT. This codes for CAISGASGGISAGTDTQYF.

V is TRBV5-1 and J is TRBJ1-2; TRBD1 matches at 8 bases. The V gene end was trimmed by 4 bases and the J gene end by 7 bases; junction bases not matched to a gene: 12. Germline CDR1 is SGHRS and CDR2 is YFSETQ. The CDR3 covers 15 residues. The CDR3 DNA reads as TGCGCCAGCAGCCTAACGGGACAGGCGAATGGTGGCTACACCTTC. This gives the protein CASSLTGQANGGYTF.

The rearrangement joins TRBV25-1 to TRBJ2-1, with 12 positions matching TRBD2. Germline V gene data show CDR1 as MGHDK and CDR2 as SYGVNS. The CDR3 extends over 16 amino acids. With V trimmed by 8 bases and J by 5 bases, 10 bases remained unmatched. The CDR3 DNA follows: TGTGCCAGCCGGACTAGCGGGGTAGAACGAAACAATGAGCAGTTCTTC. Translated, it gives CASRTSGVERNNEQFF.

The V gene is TRBV7-2, the J gene TRBJ2-3, with D possibly being TRBD2 (7 bases). With 1 base removed from V and 3 bases from J, the gap between germline ends came to 14 bases. Germline V lookup: CDR1 SGHTA, CDR2 FQGNSA. This CDR3 contains 16 residues. The CDR3, as DNA: TGTGCCAGCAGCTTAGGGGGGGGCCCGATAACAGATACGCAGTATTTT. Its protein product is CASSLGGGPITDTQYF.

The V call is TRBV5-1, the J call TRBJ2-1, with D perhaps TRBD2 (6 bases). Germline assignment: CDR1 SGHRS and CDR2 YFSETQ. Trimming removed 0 bases from V and 4 bases from J, with 11 bases in between. The CDR3 spans 15 residues. CDR3 sequence: CASSLGLADYNEQFF. The CDR3 nucleotides read TGCGCCAGCAGCTTGGGTTTAGCGGATTACAATGAGCAGTTCTTC.

This chain links TRBV21-1 with TRBJ2-7; the table's D call, TRBD1, was not checked against the DNA. TRBV21-1 is assigned pseudogene status. This CDR3 has 18 residues. This CDR3 reads CASRRTPKDRQYHYEQYF. The CDR3 nucleotides read TGTGCCAGCAGGAGAACGCCCAAAGACAGACAGTATCACTACGAGCAGTACTTC.

With regard to this clone: It may be a read error: a sequence one base away is much more abundant. This chain links TRBV6-5 with TRBJ1-5, with D tentatively TRBD1 (6 bases). Trimming removed 2 bases from V and 3 bases from J, with 8 bases in between. This CDR3 contains 14 residues. Per germline, CDR1 MNHEY and CDR2 SVGAGI. CDR3 DNA: TGTGCCAGCAGTTACAGGGGGAACAATCAGCCCCAGCATTTT. Amino acid sequence: CASSYRGNNQPQHF.

The rearrangement links TRBV27 to TRBJ1-4; 8 bases agree with TRBD1. CDR1 MNHEY and CDR2 SMNVEV come from the germline V gene (reference sequence). This CDR3 comprises 17 residues. The J segment lost 3 bases and the V segment lost 4 bases, leaving 10 bases of the junction unmatched. This CDR3 is CASSYTGGRVANEKLFF. The CDR3 coding sequence is TGTGCCAGCAGTTATACAGGGGGAAGAGTAGCTAATGAAAAACTGTTTTTT.

This chain links TRBV6-5 with TRBJ2-3, with D maybe TRBD2 (5 bases). The V end lost 5 bases, the J end lost 6 bases, and 12 bases lay between the germline ends. Germline CDR1 is MNHEY and CDR2 is SVGAGI. The CDR3 sequence is 13 residues long. The CDR3 sequence: CASSPSSHDTQYF. CDR3 coding DNA: TGTGCCAGCAGTCCTAGCTCTCATGATACGCAGTATTTT.

The rearrangement uses TRBV29-1 and TRBJ1-1, with 9 nucleotides matching TRBD1. Germline assignment: CDR1 SQVTM and CDR2 ANQGSEA. The V and J ends lost 5 bases and 4 bases, in that order; junction bases with no gene match: 5. This CDR3 region has 13 residues. The CDR3 DNA reads TGCAGCGTTACAGGGGGCGCCAGCACTGAAGCTTTCTTT. As protein: CSVTGGASTEAFF.

The chain uses TRBV7-3 and TRBJ2-3; D perhaps matches TRBD2 (5 bases). Germline V CDR1 and CDR2: SGHTA, FQGTGA. The CDR3 extends over 14 amino acids. V was trimmed by 1 base and J by 0 bases, leaving 5 bases between them. CDR3 in amino acids: CASSLRTSTDTQYF. CDR3 bases: TGTGCCAGCAGCTTAAGGACTAGCACAGATACGCAGTATTTT. The entire variable domain, with the rest obtained from reference TRBV7-3 and TRBJ2-3, is as follows: GAGVSQTPSNKVTEKGKYVELRCDPISGHTALYWYRQSLGQGPEFLIYFQGTGAADDSGLPNDRFFAVRPEGSVSTLKIQRTERGDSAVYLCASSLRTSTDTQYFGPGTRLTVL.

This sequence joins TRBV20-1 and TRBJ2-5; 7 positions agree with TRBD2. Trimming removed 3 bases from V and 5 bases from J; junction bases left unmatched: 3. This CDR3 comprises 12 residues. Per germline, CDR1 DFQATT and CDR2 SNEGSKA (reference sequence). The CDR3: CSASAGVETQYF. CDR3 DNA: TGCAGTGCTAGTGCGGGGGTGGAGACCCAGTACTTC.

This clone was counted a single time. This chain joins TRBV6-4 and TRBJ1-5; possible D gene TRBD1, 6 bases. Trimming stripped 9 bases from V and 4 bases from J, with 13 bases between. Germline loops: CDR1 MRHNA, CDR2 SNTAGT. This CDR3 region has 13 residues. Here the CDR3 reads CARFTGFNQPQHF. Here the CDR3 DNA reads TGTGCCAGGTTTACAGGGTTTAATCAGCCCCAGCATTTT.

The rearrangement uses TRBV9 and TRBJ2-3, with D unclear. The CDR3 length is 13 residues. Trimming pared 2 bases from V and 4 bases from J, leaving 8 bases between. The germline V gene encodes CDR1 SGDLS and CDR2 YYNGEE. CDR3 in amino acids: CASSVSLADTQYF. CDR3 coding DNA: TGTGCCAGCAGCGTCTCCCTCGCAGATACGCAGTATTTT.

V usage is TRBV12-5 and J usage is TRBJ1-5; the match to TRBD1 covers 9 bases. With V trimmed by 4 bases and J by 4 bases, 5 bases remained unmatched. The CDR3 totals 15 residues. Germline V gene lookup returns CDR1 LGHNT and CDR2 FRNRAP. The CDR3 spells CASGSGTGFNQPQHF. The DNA of the CDR3 is TGTGCTAGTGGTTCCGGGACAGGGTTTAATCAGCCCCAGCATTTT.

The chain uses TRBV2 and TRBJ1-1; maybe TRBD1 (5 bases). V lost 4 bases, J lost 1 base, and 13 bases lay in between. Per germline, CDR1 SNHLY and CDR2 FYNNEI. The CDR3 totals 15 residues. The DNA of the CDR3 is TGTGCCAGCAGTGCAGAGTCCGGGGGGAACACTGAAGCTTTCTTT. It is translated as CASSAESGGNTEAFF. The full variable domain, rest sourced from reference TRBV2 and TRBJ1-1, is EPEVTQTPSHQVTQMGQEVILRCVPISNHLYFYWYRQILGQKVEFLVSFYNNEISEKSEIFDDQFSVERPDGSNFTLKIRSTKLEDSAMYFCASSAESGGNTEAFFGQGTRLTVV.